The source of this T cell receptor beta chain is a study of blood T cell repertoires in COVID-19. Looking at the study overall: Collection of acute and convalescent COVID-19 samples took place in the United States, Italy and Spain. PBMCs, B-cell-depleted T cells, or T cells were the source of the cDNA or gDNA that made up the material.

Per the authors' pipeline: Scientists estimated how many nucleated cells there were by amplifying reference gene primers. The table came from immunoSEQ multiplex PCR; TCRdb's copy has only in-frame clones and leaves some out. The V and J calls and clone size come from that table; D and trimming were worked out from the DNA. The table has about 230,000 clones, about 91% seen once. This CDR3 has 19 residues. Trimming took 4 bases from V and 0 from J, leaving 23 bases between them. The source is a middle-aged woman with acute COVID-19. Sequenced input: PBMCs or T cells enriched from blood (not recorded which). The chain uses TRBV5-3 and TRBJ1-5; D may be TRBD1 (6 bases). TRBV5-3 belongs to the ORF category, with a function that is uncertain. The DNA of the CDR3 is TGTGCCAGAAGCAGGACAGTCCACACCGCGTGTAATAGCAATCAGCCCCAGCATTTT. It encodes CARSRTVHTACNSNQPQHF.